This T cell receptor beta chain is from a study of blood T cells in healthy people across ages. This clonotype occurred a few times. With a J-beta primer mix and a sample-barcoded 5' primer, a second PCR ran about 6 to 11 cycles. TCRdb re-called the 5' RACE reads with MiXCR, one entry per CDR3 protein. Found here are about 690,000 distinct CDR3 sequences, about 43% of them singletons; the top ten hold about 32%. The germline gives CDR1 DFQATT, CDR2 SNEGSKA (reference sequence). V was clipped by 4 bases and J by 3 bases, with 13 bases between them. The length of the CDR3 is 13 residues. The material sequenced was blood. The chain has TRBV20-1 and TRBJ2-7; D not certain. The sequence came from a man at least 80 years old in good health. CDR3 sequence: CSATRPLGYEQYF. The CDR3 DNA sequence: TGCAGTGCTACTCGGCCTCTGGGCTACGAGCAGTACTTC.